The 14 T cell receptor beta chains given below trace back to one sample, sequenced in a study of tumor and adjacent non-tumor tissue in lung cancer. This sample's RNA came from whole unsorted tissue. More than 3 cm separated this lung sample from the edge of the tumor. The library came from three nested PCR rounds adapted from ARM-PCR protocols. TCRdb processed the multiplex PCR reads anew with MiXCR; each CDR3 protein has one entry. The sample records about 50,000 distinct CDR3 sequences, 74% being singletons. Sequenced: distant non-tumor lung tissue. All receptors derive from a woman aged 60-70 years with non-small cell lung cancer.

With regard to this clonotype: A junction boundary mismatches the germline segment, possibly from a read error. V is TRBV6-2 or TRBV6-3 and J is TRBJ1-2, with 9 bases identical to TRBD1. CDR3 length: 16 amino acids. Germline V lookup: CDR1 MNHEY, CDR2 SVGEGT. In DNA form, the CDR3 reads TGTGTCAGCAACACCGAGGGACAGGGATTTTTTTTGGACTACACCTTC. Translated: CVSNTEGQGFFLDYTF.

The V gene is TRBV29-1, the J gene TRBJ2-7; D unresolved. V gave up 5 bases and J gave up 0 bases, with 26 bases separating them. This CDR3 has 18 amino acids. Germline assignment: CDR1 SQVTM and CDR2 ANQGSEA. CDR3 residues: CSVSSGPTAWSYSYEQYF. The CDR3 DNA sequence: TGCAGCGTTAGTTCGGGTCCCACAGCGTGGTCTTACTCCTACGAGCAGTACTTC.

This rearrangement joins TRBV11-3 to TRBJ1-1; D is undetermined. The germline V gene has CDR1 SGHNT and CDR2 YENEEA. The CDR3 length is 14 residues. Trimming left V 11 bases short and J 3 bases short, with 19 bases between. CDR3 protein: CAGNAPESHTEAFF. In nucleotides, the CDR3 is TGTGCCGGCAACGCGCCTGAGTCCCACACTGAAGCTTTCTTT.

The rearrangement uses TRBV6-5 and TRBJ1-1; D possibly corresponds to TRBD1 (5 bases). The V gene lost 3 bases and the J gene lost 5 bases, with 19 bases spanning the gap. This CDR3 has 16 residues. CDR1 is MNHEY, CDR2 SVGAGI, per germline. The CDR3 protein is CASSYTRVSTETEAFF. CDR3 coding DNA: TGTGCCAGCAGTTATACTCGCGTATCGACAGAGACTGAAGCTTTCTTT.

This clonotype was found a few times. The chain is built from TRBV5-1 and TRBJ1-1; 7 bases line up with TRBD1. The CDR3 spans 15 residues. V lost 4 bases and J lost 3; bases outside the gene matches: 9. Germline V gene lookup returns CDR1 SGHRS and CDR2 YFSETQ. The CDR3 region is CASSTQTGPDTEAFF. The CDR3 nucleotides are TGCGCCAGCAGCACCCAGACAGGGCCCGACACTGAAGCTTTCTTT.

V usage is TRBV5-5 and J usage is TRBJ2-5, with 8 bases identical to TRBD1. V gave up 6 bases and J gave up 7 bases; unmatched junction bases: 11. CDR1 is SGHKS and CDR2 is YYEKEE in the germline V gene (reference sequence). The CDR3 is made up of 14 amino acids. DNA for the CDR3: TGTGCCAGCAACTCTCTGACAGGGGCTGTGACCCAGTACTTC. It translates to CASNSLTGAVTQYF.

This clonotype was counted at least ten times. J is TRBJ1-1 and V is TRBV7-9; no firm D call. The CDR3 has 16 residues. Trimming took off 2 bases at V and 2 bases at J, with 15 bases between the two ends. Per germline, CDR1 SEHNR and CDR2 FQNEAQ (reference sequence). DNA of the CDR3: TGTGCCAGCAGCTTATATGTATCACGGGGAAACACTGAAGCTTTCTTT. Translation: CASSLYVSRGNTEAFF.

In this sample, this clonotype is medium-sized. This chain uses TRBV4-2 with TRBJ2-1, with 11 bases identical to TRBD2. The CDR3 totals 17 residues. V dropped 3 bases and J dropped 10; count of bases not matched to a gene: 14. In germline, CDR1 is LGHNA, CDR2 YNFKEQ. DNA of the CDR3: TGTGCCAGCAGCCAGAAACTAGCGGGGGATAACCGGGTGGAGCAGTTCTTC. Protein: CASSQKLAGDNRVEQFF.

This rearrangement joins TRBV6-5 to TRBJ1-1; no clear D. The CDR3 consists of 16 residues. CDR1 is MNHEY and CDR2 is SVGAGI in the germline V gene. The V end was cut by 2 bases, the J end by 0 bases, with 13 bases between. The CDR3 reads CASSYTAGLMNTEAFF. CDR3 DNA sequence: TGTGCCAGCAGTTACACGGCTGGACTCATGAACACTGAAGCTTTCTTT.

This chain joins TRBV4-3 and TRBJ2-2; possible D gene TRBD1, 5 bases. CDR1 and CDR2 from the germline V gene are LGHNA and YSLEER. V lost 4 bases, J lost 2 bases, and 17 bases lay in between. This CDR3 has 17 residues. The CDR3: CASSPFSSRANTGELFF. The CDR3, as DNA: TGCGCCAGCAGCCCCTTCTCAAGCAGGGCAAACACCGGGGAGCTGTTTTTT.

Worth noting for this clonotype: It may be a read error: a sequence one base away is much more abundant. For the CDR3, the DNA is TGTGCCAGCAGTTACGGGACAGGGGTTAAAACTTTCTTT. Amino acid sequence: CASSYGTGVKTFF. The chain employs TRBV28 and TRBJ1-1; 10 bases map to TRBD1. J was trimmed by 12 bases and V by 4 bases; bases with no gene match: 8. This CDR3 has 13 residues. From germline, CDR1 is MDHEN and CDR2 SYDVKM.

The chain combines TRBV11-2 with TRBJ2-7; D uncertain. The germline CDR1 and CDR2 sequences are SGHAT and FQNNGV. CDR3 length equals 14 residues. The V end was cut by 4 bases, the J end by 7 bases, with 17 bases between. DNA of the CDR3: TGTGCCAGCAGCTCCCCCAAGGAAGGGTGGGAGCAGTACTTC. Amino acid sequence: CASSSPKEGWEQYF.

Worth noting for this clonotype: A read error may be the cause here, since a much bigger clone is one base away. The rearrangement links TRBV28 to TRBJ2-3; 14 bases align to TRBD2. The germline CDR1 and CDR2 sequences are MDHEN and SYDVKM. V lost 6 bases to trimming and J lost 2 bases; unmatched junction nucleotides: 7. This CDR3 is 17 amino acids long. The CDR3 loop reads CASRELGLAGDTDTQYF. CDR3 bases: TGTGCCAGCAGAGAGCTGGGACTAGCGGGAGACACAGATACGCAGTATTTT. Complete variable domain (other parts from reference TRBV28 and TRBJ2-3): DVKVTQSSRYLVKRTGEKVFLECVQDMDHENMFWYRQDPGLGLRLIYFSYDVKMKEKGDIPEGYSVSREKKERFSLILESASTNQTSMYLCASRELGLAGDTDTQYFGPGTRLTVL.

Note on this clonotype: The CDR3 end shows no conserved phenylalanine or tryptophan, and so a read error is likely. The chain uses TRBV4-3 and TRBJ2-7, with D uncertain. CDR3 length equals 17 residues. Trimming stripped 2 bases from V and 0 bases from J, with 17 bases between. CDR1 and CDR2 from the germline V gene are LGHNA and YSLEER. The CDR3 loop reads CASSQPPVAGFSYEQYL. CDR3 sequence (DNA): TGCGCCAGCAGCCAACCCCCAGTAGCAGGCTTCTCCTACGAGCAGTACCTC.